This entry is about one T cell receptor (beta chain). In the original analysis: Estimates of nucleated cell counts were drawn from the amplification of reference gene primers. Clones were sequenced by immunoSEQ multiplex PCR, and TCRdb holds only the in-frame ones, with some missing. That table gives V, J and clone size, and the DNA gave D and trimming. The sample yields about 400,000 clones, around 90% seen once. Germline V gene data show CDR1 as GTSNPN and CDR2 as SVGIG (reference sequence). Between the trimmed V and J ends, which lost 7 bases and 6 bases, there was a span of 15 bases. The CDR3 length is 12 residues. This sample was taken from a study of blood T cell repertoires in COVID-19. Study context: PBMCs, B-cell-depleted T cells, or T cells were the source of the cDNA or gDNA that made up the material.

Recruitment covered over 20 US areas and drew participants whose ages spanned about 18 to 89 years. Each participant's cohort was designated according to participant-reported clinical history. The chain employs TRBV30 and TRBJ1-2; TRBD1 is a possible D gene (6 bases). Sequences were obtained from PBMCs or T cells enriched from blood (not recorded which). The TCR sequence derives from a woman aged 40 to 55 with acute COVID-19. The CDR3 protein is CAFDRPLDGYTF. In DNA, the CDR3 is TGTGCCTTCGACAGGCCCTTGGATGGCTACACCTTC. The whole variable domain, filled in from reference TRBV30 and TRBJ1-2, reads SQTIHQWPATLVQPVGSPLSLECTVEGTSNPNLYWYRQAAGRGLQLLFYSVGIGQISSEVPQNLSASRPQDRQFILSSKKLLLSDSGFYLCAFDRPLDGYTFGSGTRLTVV.